These 32 T cell receptor beta chains were sequenced from one sample in a study of cytomegalovirus exposure and HLA in healthy donors. Vbeta (60) and Jbeta (13) primers were used in the PCR. Sequencing used immunoSEQ multiplex PCR; TCRdb keeps in-frame clones, though not all of them. This table holds about 200,000 clones, over 60% found once. Sequencing was carried out using PBMCs. These receptors came from a man aged 18 to 29 in good health and CMV-seronegative.

The chain joins TRBV9 to TRBJ1-3; D is undetermined. The CDR3 extends over 16 amino acids. Germline V gene data show CDR1 as SGDLS and CDR2 as YYNGEE. V was cut by 4 bases and J by 0 bases, with 14 bases left in between. CDR3 DNA: TGTGCCAGCAGCCCTAGTGGACTGAACTCTGGAAACACCATATATTTT. It translates to CASSPSGLNSGNTIYF.

This clone was recorded once. This chain joins TRBV11-2 and TRBJ2-7, with TRBD2 matching 8 bases. V lost 4 bases, J lost 4 bases, and 12 bases stayed unmatched. The CDR3 extends over 16 amino acids. The germline CDR1 and CDR2 sequences are SGHAT and FQNNGV. The CDR3 spells CASSSGGVGGRYEQYF. The CDR3 coding sequence is TGTGCCAGCAGCTCGGGGGGGGTAGGGGGACGGTACGAGCAGTACTTC.

The chain uses TRBV28 and TRBJ2-1; 9 bases align to TRBD1. The CDR3 totals 14 residues. After removal of 7 bases from V and 2 bases from J, the junction contained 3 bases not matched to a gene. CDR1 MDHEN and CDR2 SYDVKM come from the germline V gene. CDR3 DNA sequence: TGTGCCAGCATAAGGACAGGGGCCTACAATGAGCAGTTCTTC. This codes for CASIRTGAYNEQFF.

The V and J genes are TRBV2 and TRBJ1-6; D gene uncertain. From germline, CDR1 is SNHLY and CDR2 FYNNEI. The germline V and J ends were trimmed by 3 bases and 3 bases, with 12 bases remaining between them. The CDR3 is 16 amino acids. In nucleotides, the CDR3 is TGTGCCAGCAGTGATGGGCCCGAGCTCTATAATTCACCCCTCCACTTT. Translation: CASSDGPELYNSPLHF.

In this sample, this clone turned up once. The chain employs TRBV4-3 and TRBJ2-1, with a tentative D call TRBD2 (5 bases). The V gene's germline CDR1 is LGHNA and CDR2 YSLEER. Trimming left V 2 bases short and J 8 bases short, with 16 bases between. The CDR3 runs 15 residues. This CDR3 reads CASSQSTLALDEQFF. CDR3 in DNA: TGCGCCAGCAGCCAATCAACTCTAGCATTGGATGAGCAGTTCTTC.

CDR3 sequence (DNA): TGCGCCAGCAGCGCTCTGACAGGGGGGGGAGCCTACGAGCAGTACTTC. Translated: CASSALTGGGAYEQYF. The rearrangement uses TRBV5-1 and TRBJ2-7, with TRBD1 matching over 9 bases. V was clipped by 4 bases and J by 2 bases; unmatched bases: 10. Germline CDR1 is SGHRS and CDR2 is YFSETQ. The CDR3 spans 16 residues.

The chain links TRBV7-2 to TRBJ2-7, with TRBD2 as a possible D gene (5 bases). The CDR3 covers 13 residues. The V end was cut by 1 base, the J end by 5 bases, with 9 bases between. CDR1 is SGHTA and CDR2 is FQGNSA in the germline V gene. CDR3 amino acids: CASSLGGPNEQYF. In DNA, the CDR3 is TGTGCCAGCAGCTTAGGCGGGCCCAACGAGCAGTACTTC.

J is TRBJ2-5 and V is TRBV7-2; 11 nucleotides agree with TRBD2. Unmatched junction bases numbered 5, after V lost 3 bases and J lost 5 bases. The germline CDR1 and CDR2 sequences are SGHTA and FQGNSA. The CDR3 consists of 15 residues. The chain's CDR3 is CASSFTSGGGETQYF. The CDR3, as DNA: TGTGCCAGCAGCTTTACTAGCGGGGGAGGTGAGACCCAGTACTTC. Full variable domain (missing parts from reference TRBV7-2 and TRBJ2-5): GAGVSQSPSNKVTEKGKDVELRCDPISGHTALYWYRQSLGQGLEFLIYFQGNSAPDKSGLPSDRFSAERTGGSVSTLTIQRTQQEDSAVYLCASSFTSGGGETQYFGPGTRLLVL.

V usage is TRBV19 and J usage is TRBJ1-2; D is unclear. This CDR3 is built from 11 residues. V lost 6 bases, J lost 8 bases, and 10 bases lay in between. CDR1 and CDR2 from the germline V gene are LNHDA and SQIVND (reference sequence). Written as DNA, the CDR3 is TGTGCCAGTAGACTTCGGCGGGGCTACACCTTC. Protein sequence: CASRLRRGYTF.

The chain is built from TRBV9 and TRBJ2-3; D might be TRBD2 (6 bases). The CDR3 has 14 amino acids. Deletions cut 3 bases from V and 5 bases from J, with 13 bases between. CDR1 and CDR2 from the germline V gene are SGDLS and YYNGEE. Written as DNA, the CDR3 is TGTGCCAGCAGCGCCACGGGAGAAGGAGATACGCAGTATTTT. This encodes CASSATGEGDTQYF.

The chain combines TRBV28 with TRBJ2-3; 9 bases are a match to TRBD2. V trimming: 3 bases; J trimming: 2 bases; junction bases outside the gene matches: 18. CDR1 and CDR2 (germline): MDHEN, SYDVKM. The CDR3 sequence is 20 residues long. In nucleotides, the CDR3 is TGTGCCAGCAGTTTTGGCTTGGGACTAGCCCCCGACTTAGACACAGATACGCAGTATTTT. This codes for CASSFGLGLAPDLDTDTQYF.

The chain combines TRBV5-6 with TRBJ2-5; tentatively, D is TRBD1 (6 bases). The end of the DNA fits TRBJ2-7 better, so the J call may be wrong. Germline values: CDR1 SGHDT, CDR2 YYEEEE. This CDR3 spans 14 amino acids. In DNA form, the CDR3 reads TGTGCCAGCAGCTTGGGTACAGGGAGAAACGAGCAGTACTTC. Translating gives CASSLGTGRNEQYF.

Here the CDR3 DNA reads TGTGCCAGCAGTTTCGACAGGGGTGGAGAGACCCAGTACTTC. It yields the protein CASSFDRGGETQYF. The chain couples TRBV27 to TRBJ2-5, with TRBD1 matching over 8 bases. CDR3 length: 14 residues. V was pared by 3 bases and J by 4 bases, with 4 bases of the junction left unmatched. Germline V lookup: CDR1 MNHEY, CDR2 SMNVEV (reference sequence).

V usage is TRBV4-1 and J usage is TRBJ1-2, with 9 bases matching TRBD1. The trim removed 1 base at V and 2 bases at J, leaving 5 bases unmatched. Germline-derived CDR1 and CDR2 are MGHRA and YSYEKL. This CDR3 region has 16 residues. CDR3 protein: CASSQGRDRANYGYTF. The CDR3 nucleotides read TGCGCCAGCAGCCAAGGCCGGGACAGGGCCAACTATGGCTACACCTTC.

This chain connects TRBV29-1 to TRBJ1-1, with D maybe TRBD1 (5 bases). V was shortened by 3 bases and J by 6 bases, with 14 bases between the two germline ends. Germline V gene lookup returns CDR1 SQVTM and CDR2 ANQGSEA. The CDR3 loop spans 13 amino acids. The CDR3 protein is CSVDALGRPEAFF. Here the CDR3 DNA reads TGCAGCGTTGACGCCTTGGGGCGGCCTGAAGCTTTCTTT.

The chain employs TRBV27 and TRBJ1-4; the D gene is possibly TRBD1 (5 bases). Germline assignment: CDR1 MNHEY and CDR2 SMNVEV (reference sequence). This CDR3 region has 14 residues. V was cut by 8 bases and J by 7 bases, with 17 bases left in between. CDR3 nucleotides: TGTGCCAGCCGATCAGGGCTAATCGGTGAAAAACTGTTTTTT. It specifies CASRSGLIGEKLFF.

V is TRBV7-8 and J is TRBJ2-7, with 7 bases aligning to TRBD2. The CDR3 is 15 amino acids. Germline CDR1 and CDR2: SGHVS and FQNEAQ. J was trimmed by 7 bases and V by 2 bases; bases with no gene match: 11. The CDR3 nucleotides are TGTGCCAGCAGCTTAAGTACGGACGGGAGGTGGGAGCAGTACTTC. Its protein product is CASSLSTDGRWEQYF.

The genes are TRBV9 and TRBJ2-1, with 10 bases that match TRBD2. The V segment lost 2 bases and the J segment 3 bases; nucleotides outside the gene matches: 2. This CDR3 has 15 amino acids. Germline CDR1 SGDLS, CDR2 YYNGEE. CDR3 region: CASSVTSGDYNEQFF. DNA of the CDR3: TGTGCCAGCAGCGTTACTAGCGGGGACTACAATGAGCAGTTCTTC.

In its sample, this clone was seen a few times. This chain connects TRBV11-2 to TRBJ2-6, with TRBD1 matching over 8 bases. Trimming removed 4 bases from V and 4 bases from J; junction bases left unmatched: 9. The CDR3 totals 17 residues. Germline V lookup: CDR1 SGHAT, CDR2 FQNNGV. In DNA, the CDR3 is TGTGCCAGCAGCTCAGGGGGCTCCATTTCAGGGGCCAACGTCCTGACTTTC. It encodes CASSSGGSISGANVLTF.

The chain combines TRBV25-1 with TRBJ1-5; D might be TRBD1 (5 bases). Trimming removed 3 bases at V and 9 bases at J, with 15 bases between. Germline CDR1 MGHDK, CDR2 SYGVNS. This CDR3 region has 14 residues. The CDR3: CASSEGQGQRPQHF. CDR3 bases: TGTGCCAGCAGTGAGGGGCAGGGCCAGCGGCCCCAGCATTTT.

CDR3 in DNA: TGTGCCAGCAGTTCATTGAACACCGGGGAGCTGTTTTTT. Translation gives CASSSLNTGELFF. The chain has TRBV27 and TRBJ2-2; D is ambiguous. This CDR3 region has 13 residues. The ends were cut back, 4 bases at V and 1 base at J, with 4 bases in the middle. In germline, CDR1 is MNHEY, CDR2 SMNVEV (reference sequence).

The rearrangement joins TRBV19 to TRBJ2-3; 11 nucleotides align to TRBD2. Germline assignment: CDR1 LNHDA and CDR2 SQIVND (reference sequence). Trimming took 9 bases from V and 6 from J; bases not matched to a gene: 11. There are 15 residues in the CDR3. This CDR3 is CASSIAGGPGDTQYF. CDR3 DNA sequence: TGTGCCAGCTCTATAGCGGGAGGGCCGGGGGATACGCAGTATTTT.

The chain joins TRBV30 to TRBJ1-2; a possible D gene is TRBD1 (5 bases). The germline V and J ends were trimmed by 0 bases and 3 bases, with 8 bases remaining between them. Germline-derived CDR1 and CDR2 are GTSNPN and SVGIG (reference sequence). The CDR3 is 13 amino acids. This CDR3 reads CAWSVLTDYGYTF. The CDR3 coding sequence is TGTGCCTGGAGTGTCTTGACAGACTATGGCTACACCTTC.

The chain uses TRBV28 and TRBJ1-5; TRBD1 aligns across 7 bases. The CDR3 covers 13 residues. Germline CDR1 MDHEN, CDR2 SYDVKM. Trimming at V came to 6 bases and at J to 6 bases, leaving 5 bases not matched to a gene. CDR3 protein: CASRQGVRQPQHF. CDR3 bases: TGTGCCAGCAGGCAGGGGGTCCGTCAGCCCCAGCATTTT.

Here the CDR3 reads CASSLVAGGSGTDTQYF. The CDR3 DNA reads TGTGCCAGCAGCTTAGTAGCGGGAGGTTCTGGCACAGATACGCAGTATTTT. This rearrangement joins TRBV11-2 to TRBJ2-3; 10 nucleotides align to TRBD2. CDR1 and CDR2 (germline): SGHAT, FQNNGV. The CDR3 contains 17 residues. The V gene end was trimmed by 1 base and the J gene end by 1 base; junction bases not matched to a gene: 5. The complete variable domain, with remaining parts taken from reference TRBV11-2 and TRBJ2-3, reads EAGVAQSPRYKIIEKRQSVAFWCNPISGHATLYWYQQILGQGPKLLIQFQNNGVVDDSQLPKDRFSAERLKGVDSTLKIQPAKLEDSAVYLCASSLVAGGSGTDTQYFGPGTRLTVL.

The V gene is TRBV4-3, the J gene TRBJ1-5; D is ambiguous. The CDR3 totals 14 residues. Trimming cost V 0 bases and J 6 bases, with 9 bases left between them. In germline, CDR1 is LGHNA, CDR2 YSLEER. CDR3 sequence reads: CASSQDRVGQPQHF. The CDR3 DNA follows: TGCGCCAGCAGCCAAGATCGGGTCGGTCAGCCCCAGCATTTT.

Points on this clone: The junction differs from germline at one of its ends, possibly a read error. The CDR3 nucleotides read TGTTCCAGCAGCTCAGGAGGTACTACTCAAGAGACCCAGTACTTC. Translation: CSSSSGGTTQETQYF. J is TRBJ2-5 and V is TRBV7-9; TRBD2 might be the D (5 bases). CDR1 and CDR2 (germline): SEHNR, FQNEAQ (reference sequence). The CDR3 length is 15 residues.

V gene TRBV2 combines with J gene TRBJ2-7; D is possibly TRBD1 (5 bases). Per germline, CDR1 SNHLY and CDR2 FYNNEI. This CDR3 region has 15 residues. Trimming removed 8 bases from V and 3 bases from J, with 20 bases in between. DNA of the CDR3: TGTGCCAGCCTCCTTGGGGCACCCTACCTCTACGAGCAGTACTTC. It codes for CASLLGAPYLYEQYF.

V and J are TRBV19 and TRBJ1-1, with TRBD1 identical over 9 bases. The V segment lost 9 bases and the J segment 5 bases; nucleotides outside the gene matches: 4. The germline V gene encodes CDR1 LNHDA and CDR2 SQIVND (reference sequence). This CDR3 has 12 residues. CDR3 residues: CASGQGRTEAFF. The CDR3 DNA is TGTGCCAGCGGACAGGGGCGGACTGAAGCTTTCTTT.

The V and J genes are TRBV5-8 and TRBJ1-5, with 9 bases matching TRBD1. Trimming at V came to 4 bases and at J to 6 bases, leaving 8 bases not matched to a gene. This CDR3 has 15 residues. CDR1 and CDR2 (germline): SGHTS, YDEGEE. The CDR3 sequence is CASSVDRGYGQPQHF. The CDR3 DNA reads TGTGCCAGCAGCGTGGACAGGGGTTACGGTCAGCCCCAGCATTTT.

This chain links TRBV6-6 with TRBJ2-3, with 10 bases matching TRBD1. The CDR3 totals 13 residues. The ends lost 7 bases at V and 4 bases at J; junction bases unmatched: 2. Germline loops: CDR1 MNHNY, CDR2 SVGAGI (reference sequence). For the CDR3, the DNA is TGTGCCAGCACCGGACAGGGGGCAGATACGCAGTATTTT. Amino acids: CASTGQGADTQYF.

This chain connects TRBV14 to TRBJ2-1; TRBD2 is a possible D gene (6 bases). V gave up 0 bases and J gave up 0 bases, with 9 bases separating them. This CDR3 comprises 16 residues. The germline gives CDR1 SGHDN, CDR2 FVKESK. CDR3 DNA: TGTGCCAGCAGCCAAGAGCGGGGATACTCCTACAATGAGCAGTTCTTC. Translating gives CASSQERGYSYNEQFF.